A selection of T cell receptor beta chains follows, all from one sample in a study of blood T cell repertoires in COVID-19. Generated by immunoSEQ multiplex PCR, the TCRdb table keeps only in-frame clones and is missing some. The repertoire has some 320,000 clones, about 90% of them found once; the top ten carry roughly 2.9%. The source material was PBMCs or T cells enriched from blood (not recorded which). These TCRs come from a woman in her 50s who had been exposed to COVID-19. The CDR3 runs from the conserved cysteine through the conserved F or W. The D gene is left open where the match is weak. Clone size, where shown, is once, few, many, or a class for clones that have expanded.

d_gene: .; v_gene: TRBV19; j_gene: TRBJ1-3; abundance: .; CDR3nt: TGTGCCAGTAGTTCCTGGACAGTCTCTGGAAACACCATATATTTT; CDR3aa: CASSSWTVSGNTIYF
d_gene: .; v_gene: TRBV18; j_gene: TRBJ1-5; abundance: .; CDR3nt: TGTGCCAGCTCACCAGATCCGCAGAATAATCAGCCCCAGCATTTT; CDR3aa: CASSPDPQNNQPQHF
d_gene: .; v_gene: TRBV2; j_gene: TRBJ1-1; abundance: .; CDR3nt: TGTGCCAGCAGTGTAGCAGACATGAACACTGAAGCTTTCTTT; CDR3aa: CASSVADMNTEAFF
d_gene: .; v_gene: TRBV5-6; j_gene: TRBJ1-1; abundance: .; CDR3nt: TGTGCCAGCAGCTTGACGGGGGGCCGAACTGAAGCTTTCTTT; CDR3aa: CASSLTGGRTEAFF
d_gene: TRBD1; v_gene: TRBV2; j_gene: TRBJ1-2; abundance: once; CDR3nt: TGTGCCAGCAGTGAGAGTCAGGGGGCCTACTATGGCTACACCTTC; CDR3aa: CASSESQGAYYGYTF
d_gene: TRBD2; v_gene: TRBV7-2; j_gene: TRBJ2-5; abundance: .; CDR3nt: TGTGCCAGCAGCTTCCGGCCTAGCGGATACCAAGAGACCCAGTACTTC; CDR3aa: CASSFRPSGYQETQYF
d_gene: .; v_gene: TRBV6-5; j_gene: TRBJ2-3; abundance: .; CDR3nt: TGTGCCAGCCGGCGCGGGGATAGCACAGATACGCAGTATTTT; CDR3aa: CASRRGDSTDTQYF
d_gene: TRBD1; v_gene: TRBV6-5; j_gene: TRBJ1-2; abundance: .; CDR3nt: TGTGCCAGTAGGACAGGGCTTAACTATGGCTACACCTTC; CDR3aa: CASRTGLNYGYTF
d_gene: .; v_gene: TRBV18; j_gene: TRBJ1-6; abundance: .; CDR3nt: TGTGCCAGCTCCCACAGGGAAAACAACTCACCCCTCCACTTT; CDR3aa: CASSHRENNSPLHF
d_gene: TRBD1; v_gene: TRBV3-1/TRBV3-2; j_gene: TRBJ2-2; abundance: .; CDR3nt: TGTGCCAGCAGCCGAGGGGGCTCGAACACCGGGGAGCTGTTTTTT; CDR3aa: CASSRGGSNTGELFF
d_gene: TRBD2; v_gene: TRBV4-2; j_gene: TRBJ2-3; abundance: .; CDR3nt: TGTGCCAGCAGCCCACAAGCGGGGGCTTACACAGATACGCAGTATTTT; CDR3aa: CASSPQAGAYTDTQYF